The 2 T cell receptor beta chains below come from one sample, sequenced in a study of shared clonotypes between healthy human individuals. Libraries were prepared by immunoSEQ multiplex PCR; TCRdb keeps only in-frame clonotypes and omits some of them. Found here are 2 million to 2.5 million clones, approximately 93% of them singletons; the top ten hold under 0.45%. Sequenced material: naive CD4+ T cells from PBMCs. Sample subset: CD45RA+ positively selected. The receptors were gathered from a young man in good health. Some clones in this sample may be carry-over from other donors' samples.

This clone is a singleton in its sample. This sequence joins TRBV6-6 and TRBJ2-5; D possibly corresponds to TRBD2 (5 bases). The tail of the sequence fits TRBJ2-7 better, so the J call may be wrong. The CDR3 is 14 amino acids. Germline V gene sequence: CDR1 MNHNY, CDR2 SVGAGI (reference sequence). The CDR3 here is CASRPGGSSYEQYF. CDR3 DNA: TGTGCCAGCAGACCCGGAGGTAGCTCCTACGAGCAGTACTTC.

CDR3 amino acids: CASSPQRVGHMNTEAFF. In DNA form, the CDR3 reads TGTGCCAGCTCACCACAGAGGGTGGGACATATGAACACTGAAGCTTTCTTT. The chain has TRBV18 and TRBJ1-1, with D possibly matching TRBD1 (6 bases). This CDR3 spans 17 amino acids. Trimming pared 1 base from V and 0 bases from J, leaving 15 bases between. Germline values: CDR1 KGHSH, CDR2 LQKENI.